Here is one TCR beta chain with its context. MiXCR, run by TCRdb on the 5' RACE reads, gives a single entry per CDR3 protein. The sample includes tens of thousands of distinct CDR3 sequences, 26% of them seen just once. Treg sorting used a CD4+CD25+CD127-/low gate. The V gene's germline CDR1 is MDHEN and CDR2 SYDVKM. CDR3 length equals 16 residues. Trimming took 5 bases from V and 7 from J; bases not matched to a gene: 14. Sequencing used tumor-infiltrating Tregs sorted from the breast tumor. This chain links TRBV28 with TRBJ2-7; TRBD2 aligns across 10 bases. This TCR was recovered from a female donor with breast cancer. Here the CDR3 reads CASSPRGLADNREQYF. The CDR3 DNA reads TGTGCCAGCAGTCCGCGAGGACTAGCGGACAACCGGGAGCAGTACTTC.